Following are 15 T cell receptor beta chains from one sample sequenced in a study of blood T cell repertoires in COVID-19. This table comes from immunoSEQ multiplex PCR, and its TCRdb copy is limited to in-frame clones, with some not included. The sample holds about 150,000 clones, around 91% seen once. Sequenced: peripheral blood. The receptors here all came from a woman aged 40 to 50 with acute or convalescent COVID-19.

J is TRBJ1-1 and V is TRBV4-2; tentative D call: TRBD1 (6 bases). Germline CDR1 and CDR2: LGHNA and YNFKEQ. Trimming removed 3 bases from V and 1 base from J, with 9 bases in between. The CDR3 is 14 amino acids. The CDR3 DNA reads as TGTGCCAGCAGCCAGGGACACCGGAACACTGAAGCTTTCTTT. This encodes CASSQGHRNTEAFF.

This clone has just one count. This chain links TRBV21-1 with TRBJ2-3; the D call of TRBD2 is as the table states it, not checked on the DNA. TRBV21-1 is designated a pseudogene. This CDR3 is 19 amino acids long. The CDR3 nucleotides read TGTGCCAGCAGCGGAAAGGGTGGTAGCGGGAGTCGTAGCACAGATACGCAGTATTTT. Protein sequence: CASSGKGGSGSRSTDTQYF.

The CDR3 loop reads CASRRQGDQPQHF. The CDR3 region has the DNA TGTGCCAGCAGGAGGCAGGGGGATCAGCCCCAGCATTTT. V is TRBV6-5 and J is TRBJ1-5; the match to TRBD1 covers 7 bases. Germline trimming cut 6 bases from V and 5 bases from J; bases unmatched to any gene: 4. Germline assignment: CDR1 MNHEY and CDR2 SVGAGI. The CDR3 has 13 residues.

V and J are TRBV6-5 and TRBJ1-1, with TRBD1 as a possible D gene (5 bases). The CDR3 extends over 12 amino acids. Germline CDR1 is MNHEY and CDR2 is SVGAGI. The ends were cut back, 6 bases at V and 10 bases at J, with 15 bases in the middle. The CDR3, as DNA: TGTGCCAGCAGCAAAAGGGAGGGGCCAGCTTTCTTT. Residues: CASSKREGPAFF.

J is TRBJ2-2 and V is TRBV5-8; 7 positions match TRBD2. The germline CDR1 and CDR2 sequences are SGHTS and YDEGEE. V trimming: 7 bases; J trimming: 1 base; junction bases outside the gene matches: 13. The CDR3 totals 17 residues. The CDR3 is CASGGSRLAGNTGELFF. DNA for the CDR3: TGTGCCAGCGGGGGTTCAAGACTAGCCGGGAACACCGGGGAGCTGTTTTTT.

This clone has just a few counts. The chain links TRBV5-1 to TRBJ2-7, with TRBD1 as a possible D gene (5 bases). V was cut by 4 bases and J by 3 bases, with 17 bases left in between. Germline V CDR1 and CDR2: SGHRS, YFSETQ. CDR3 length: 15 residues. The CDR3 reads CASSADSAQIYEQYF. CDR3 sequence (DNA): TGCGCCAGCAGCGCCGACAGCGCCCAGATCTACGAGCAGTACTTC.

V usage is TRBV29-1 and J usage is TRBJ1-2, with TRBD1 identical over 9 bases. Germline V lookup: CDR1 SQVTM, CDR2 ANQGSEA. The V segment lost 6 bases and the J segment 7 bases; nucleotides outside the gene matches: 3. This CDR3 comprises 11 residues. The CDR3 sequence: CSVTGGGGYTF. CDR3 nucleotide sequence: TGCAGCGTAACAGGGGGCGGTGGCTACACCTTC.

The J gene is TRBJ2-4, the V gene TRBV28; TRBD1 matches 8 bases. V shed 5 bases and J 6 bases; nucleotides not matched to a gene: 6. CDR1 is MDHEN, CDR2 SYDVKM, per germline. The CDR3 runs 14 residues. This chain's CDR3 is CASSPPDRANIQYF. In DNA form, the CDR3 reads TGTGCCAGCAGTCCTCCGGACAGGGCAAACATTCAGTACTTC. Filled out from reference TRBV28 and TRBJ2-4, the complete variable domain reads DVKVTQSSRYLVKRTGEKVFLECVQDMDHENMFWYRQDPGLGLRLIYFSYDVKMKEKGDIPEGYSVSREKKERFSLILESASTNQTSMYLCASSPPDRANIQYFGAGTRLSVL.

V usage is TRBV7-8 and J usage is TRBJ1-2; TRBD1 is a possible D gene (5 bases). The CDR3 spans 14 residues. CDR1 is SGHVS, CDR2 FQNEAQ, per germline. V was shortened by 1 base and J by 7 bases, with 13 bases between the two germline ends. Here the CDR3 DNA reads TGTGCCAGCAGCTTAGGGGGGGAGGGCCGTGGCTACACCTTC. Amino acid sequence: CASSLGGEGRGYTF.

The chain links TRBV30 to TRBJ1-5; 8 bases fit TRBD1. Germline V lookup: CDR1 GTSNPN, CDR2 SVGIG (reference sequence). The CDR3 contains 19 residues. Unmatched junction bases numbered 15, after V lost 2 bases and J lost 0 bases. CDR3 region: CAWSMPRQGPHYSNQPQHF. CDR3 DNA: TGTGCCTGGAGTATGCCGAGACAGGGGCCCCATTATAGCAATCAGCCCCAGCATTTT.

V is TRBV6-2 or TRBV6-3 and J is TRBJ2-2; maybe TRBD1 (6 bases). V dropped 5 bases and J dropped 1 base, with 11 bases sitting between them. The CDR3 is 15 amino acids. In germline, CDR1 is MNHEY, CDR2 SVGEGT. CDR3: CASSVGAENTGELFF. The CDR3 DNA sequence: TGTGCCAGCAGTGTGGGGGCAGAGAACACCGGGGAGCTGTTTTTT.

V gene TRBV11-3 combines with J gene TRBJ2-2; D not resolved. V was shortened by 3 bases and J by 1 base, with 12 bases between the two germline ends. The CDR3 length is 16 residues. Germline V gives CDR1 SGHNT, CDR2 YENEEA. DNA for the CDR3: TGTGCCAGCAGCTTTATTGGGCATGGGAACACCGGGGAGCTGTTTTTT. It yields the protein CASSFIGHGNTGELFF.

V usage is TRBV29-1 and J usage is TRBJ2-7; TRBD1 aligns across 10 bases. This CDR3 comprises 14 residues. With V trimmed by 5 bases and J by 6 bases, 10 bases remained unmatched. Germline CDR1 is SQVTM and CDR2 is ANQGSEA. The CDR3 region has the DNA TGCAGCGTTTCAGGACGGGACAGGGGACCCGAGCAGTACTTC. It specifies CSVSGRDRGPEQYF.

This sequence joins TRBV11-1 and TRBJ2-3; perhaps TRBD2 as D (6 bases). The CDR3 totals 15 residues. Germline CDR1 is SGHAT and CDR2 is FQDESV (reference sequence). V was cut by 3 bases and J by 2 bases, with 12 bases left in between. CDR3: CASSFSGEHTDTQYF. As DNA, the CDR3 is TGTGCCAGCAGCTTCTCGGGAGAACACACAGATACGCAGTATTTT.

J is TRBJ1-2 and V is TRBV9, with 7 bases aligning to TRBD1. The V segment lost 4 bases and the J segment 2 bases; nucleotides outside the gene matches: 5. Germline values: CDR1 SGDLS, CDR2 YYNGEE. This CDR3 has 14 amino acids. The DNA of the CDR3 is TGTGCCAGCAGCACCCAACAGGGGAACTATGGCTACACCTTC. This translates into CASSTQQGNYGYTF.